These T cell receptor beta chains were read from a single sample in a study of a mutant IDH1 vaccine in newly diagnosed glioma. Which antigens these TCRs recognize remains unknown. Profiled with immunoSEQ multiplex PCR; TCRdb holds only in-frame clones, not every one. Of fewer than 35,000 clones in the sample, 78% are singletons; the top ten hold over 9%. This specimen was PBMCs, taken from a glioma patient whose treatment included an IDH1 peptide vaccine. All receptors derive from a woman between 35 and 50 years old with glioma. Both conserved end residues are part of each CDR3. Each record gives: V gene, CDR3 length, clone size, D gene, J gene, CDR3 protein, CDR3 DNA. A D gene is named only where the DNA matches it firmly. The listing skips clone size in some rows; elsewhere it reads once, few, many or a size class.

TRBV5-5	15	-	TRBD1	TRBJ1-1	CASSLVQGATTEAFF	TGTGCCAGCAGCTTAGTACAGGGGGCGACGACTGAAGCTTTCTTT
TRBV6-5	14	-	-	TRBJ2-4	CASNLNGESYIQYF	TGTGCCAGCAATCTCAACGGGGAATCCTACATTCAGTACTTC
TRBV9	15	-	TRBD1	TRBJ1-2	CASSPVDRGPYGYTF	TGTGCCAGCAGCCCGGTGGACAGGGGCCCGTATGGCTACACCTTC
TRBV7-7	15	-	TRBD2	TRBJ2-5	CASSLGSGGVQTQYF	TGTGCTAGCAGCTTAGGGAGCGGGGGGGTTCAGACCCAGTACTTC
TRBV29-1	14	-	-	TRBJ1-1	CSVGGWPRDTEAFF	TGCAGCGTTGGGGGATGGCCAAGGGACACTGAAGCTTTCTTT
TRBV21-1	14	-	-	TRBJ1-1	CASSNSRGNTEAFF	TGTGCCAGCAGCAATTCTCGGGGGAACACTGAAGCTTTCTTT
TRBV7-9	17	-	TRBD1	TRBJ1-2	CASSLGVGQGVNYGYTF	TGTGCCAGCAGCTTGGGGGTAGGACAGGGAGTTAACTATGGCTACACCTTC
TRBV5-4	14	-	-	TRBJ1-1	CASSWTAPNTEAFF	TGTGCCAGCAGCTGGACAGCTCCGAACACTGAAGCTTTCTTT
TRBV30	14	-	-	TRBJ2-3	CAWSAGFRTDTQYF	TGTGCCTGGAGCGCTGGGTTCCGCACAGATACGCAGTATTTT
TRBV7-8	14	few	-	TRBJ1-5	CASSLLRGDHLQHF	TGTGCCAGCAGCTTATTGCGGGGGGACCACCTCCAGCATTTT
TRBV5-4	15	few	-	TRBJ1-2	CASSLAGGTNYGYTF	TGTGCCAGCAGCTTGGCCGGAGGGACAAACTATGGCTACACCTTC
TRBV6-5	14	-	-	TRBJ1-6	CASRFTMGSSPLHF	TGTGCCAGCAGATTCACCATGGGGAGTTCACCCCTCCACTTT
TRBV7-2	17	-	-	TRBJ2-3	CASSLVSGAWGTDTQYF	TGTGCCAGCAGCTTAGTAAGTGGGGCCTGGGGCACAGATACGCAGTATTTT
TRBV20-1	11	-	-	TRBJ1-1	CSATGLKGAFF	TGCAGTGCCACGGGACTCAAGGGGGCTTTCTTT
TRBV19	14	-	-	TRBJ2-7	CASTLPSGGYEQYF	TGTGCCAGTACCCTACCCTCCGGCGGCTACGAGCAGTACTTC
TRBV27	13	few	-	TRBJ1-1	CASSFAGNTEAFF	TGTGCCAGCAGTTTTGCGGGGAACACTGAAGCTTTCTTT
TRBV19	14	-	-	TRBJ1-5	CASNLGRSNQPQHF	TGTGCCAGTAACCTAGGACGGTCCAATCAGCCCCAGCATTTT
TRBV4-1	13	once	-	TRBJ1-2	CASSQAGGYGYTF	TGCGCCAGCAGCCAAGCTGGGGGGTATGGCTACACCTTC
TRBV5-5	12	-	TRBD1	TRBJ1-1	CASNSRGQRAFF	TGTGCCAGCAACTCCAGGGGGCAGAGAGCTTTCTTT
TRBV30	17	-	-	TRBJ2-3	CAWSVGTRGSPVDTQYF	TGTGCCTGGAGTGTCGGGACGAGGGGGTCCCCGGTAGATACGCAGTATTTT
TRBV6-5	16	-	TRBD2	TRBJ2-7	CASSYSMGEGPYEQYF	TGTGCCAGCAGTTACTCGATGGGGGAGGGCCCCTACGAGCAGTACTTC
TRBV7-9	14	once	TRBD2	TRBJ2-7	CASSPTSGVLEQYF	TGTGCCAGCAGCCCTACTAGCGGTGTGCTCGAGCAGTACTTC